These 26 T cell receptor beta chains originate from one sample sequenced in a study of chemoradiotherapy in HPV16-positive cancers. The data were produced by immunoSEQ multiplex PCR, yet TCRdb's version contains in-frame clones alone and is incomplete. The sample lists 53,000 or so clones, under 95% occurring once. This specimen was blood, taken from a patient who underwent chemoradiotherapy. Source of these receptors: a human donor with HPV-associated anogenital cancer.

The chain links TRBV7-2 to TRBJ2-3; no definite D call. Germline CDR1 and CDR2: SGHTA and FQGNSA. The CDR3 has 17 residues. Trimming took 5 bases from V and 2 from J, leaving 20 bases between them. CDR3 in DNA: TGTGCCAGCAGCCCTGGTCCGGCTACCCTGTCCACAGATACGCAGTATTTT. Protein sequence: CASSPGPATLSTDTQYF.

CDR3: CASSPTGGTGREQYF. CDR3 bases: TGTGCCAGCTCGCCTACAGGGGGAACCGGGCGCGAGCAGTACTTC. This rearrangement joins TRBV18 to TRBJ2-7; 8 nucleotides align to TRBD1. This CDR3 region has 15 residues. Germline CDR1 reads KGHSH; CDR2 reads LQKENI. Trimming at V came to 6 bases and at J to 6 bases, leaving 13 bases not matched to a gene.

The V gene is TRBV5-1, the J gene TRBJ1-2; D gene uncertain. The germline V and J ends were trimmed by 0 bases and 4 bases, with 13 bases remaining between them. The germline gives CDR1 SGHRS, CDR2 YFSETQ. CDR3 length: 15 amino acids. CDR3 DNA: TGCGCCAGCAGCTTGGCCCCCGCAGGTACCTATGGCTACACCTTC. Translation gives CASSLAPAGTYGYTF.

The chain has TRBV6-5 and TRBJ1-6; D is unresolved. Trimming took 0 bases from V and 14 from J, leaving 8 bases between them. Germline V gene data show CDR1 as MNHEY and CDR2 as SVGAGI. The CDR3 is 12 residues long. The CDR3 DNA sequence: TGTGCCAGCAGTTACTCACGGTCATCCCTCCACTTT. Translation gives CASSYSRSSLHF.

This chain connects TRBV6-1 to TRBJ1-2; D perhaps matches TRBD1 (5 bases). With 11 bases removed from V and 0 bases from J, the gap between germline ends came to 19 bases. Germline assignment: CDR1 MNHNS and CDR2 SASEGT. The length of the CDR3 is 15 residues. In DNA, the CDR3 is TGTGCCGCCCTAGGTTACAGGAGAGCTAACTATGGCTACACCTTC. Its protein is CAALGYRRANYGYTF.

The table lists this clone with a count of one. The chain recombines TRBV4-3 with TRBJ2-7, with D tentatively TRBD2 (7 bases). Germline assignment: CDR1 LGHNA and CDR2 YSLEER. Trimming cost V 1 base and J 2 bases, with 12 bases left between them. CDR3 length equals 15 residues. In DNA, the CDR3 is TGCGCCAGCAGCCAAGGGGGCGGGGGCGCCTACGAGCAGTACTTC. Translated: CASSQGGGGAYEQYF.

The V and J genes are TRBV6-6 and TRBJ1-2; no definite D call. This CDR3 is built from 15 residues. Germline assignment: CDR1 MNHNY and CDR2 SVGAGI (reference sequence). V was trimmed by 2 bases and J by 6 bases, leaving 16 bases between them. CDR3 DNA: TGTGCCAGCAGTTACGAAGGCGGATTCTCGGATGGCTACACCTTC. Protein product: CASSYEGGFSDGYTF.

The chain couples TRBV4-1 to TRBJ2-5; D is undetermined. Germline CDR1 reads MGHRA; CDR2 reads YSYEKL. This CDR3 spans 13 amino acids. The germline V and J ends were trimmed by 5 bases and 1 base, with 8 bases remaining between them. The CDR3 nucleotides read TGCGCCAGCAGCAACCTGATCCAAGAGACCCAGTACTTC. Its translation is CASSNLIQETQYF.

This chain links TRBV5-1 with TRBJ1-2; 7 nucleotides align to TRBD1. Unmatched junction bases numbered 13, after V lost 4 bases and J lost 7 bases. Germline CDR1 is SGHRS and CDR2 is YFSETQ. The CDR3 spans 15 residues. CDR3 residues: CASSQAGDRASGYTF. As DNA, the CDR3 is TGCGCCAGCAGCCAGGCTGGCGACAGGGCTAGTGGCTACACCTTC. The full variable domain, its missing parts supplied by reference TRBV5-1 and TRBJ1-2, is KAGVTQTPRYLIKTRGQQVTLSCSPISGHRSVSWYQQTPGQGLQFLFEYFSETQRNKGNFPGRFSGRQFSNSRSEMNVSTLELGDSALYLCASSQAGDRASGYTFGSGTRLTVV.

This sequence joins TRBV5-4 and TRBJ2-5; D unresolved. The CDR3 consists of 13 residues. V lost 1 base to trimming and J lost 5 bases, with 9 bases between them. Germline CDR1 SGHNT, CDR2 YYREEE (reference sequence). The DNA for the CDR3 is TGTGCCAGCAGCTTGCCTAGTAGGGAGACCCAGTACTTC. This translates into CASSLPSRETQYF.

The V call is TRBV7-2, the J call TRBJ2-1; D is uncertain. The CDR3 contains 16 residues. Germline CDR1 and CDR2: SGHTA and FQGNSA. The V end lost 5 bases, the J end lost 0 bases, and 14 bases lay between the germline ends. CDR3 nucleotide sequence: TGTGCCAGCAGCCCCTACCAGAGGAGCTCCTACAATGAGCAGTTCTTC. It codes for CASSPYQRSSYNEQFF.

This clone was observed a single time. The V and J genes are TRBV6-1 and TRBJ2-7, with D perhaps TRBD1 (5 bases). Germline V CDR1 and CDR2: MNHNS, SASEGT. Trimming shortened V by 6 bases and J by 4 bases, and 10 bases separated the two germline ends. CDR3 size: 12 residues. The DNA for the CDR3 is TGTGCCAGCAGCCCCGCAGGGTACGAGCAGTACTTC. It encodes CASSPAGYEQYF.

The CDR3 region has the DNA TGCGCCAGCAGCCCCGGCGACAGGGTAACAGATACGCAGTATTTT. The encoded protein is CASSPGDRVTDTQYF. V usage is TRBV5-1 and J usage is TRBJ2-3; 7 positions match TRBD1. The V gene end was trimmed by 4 bases and the J gene end by 3 bases; junction bases not matched to a gene: 8. This CDR3 contains 15 residues. CDR1 and CDR2 (germline): SGHRS, YFSETQ.

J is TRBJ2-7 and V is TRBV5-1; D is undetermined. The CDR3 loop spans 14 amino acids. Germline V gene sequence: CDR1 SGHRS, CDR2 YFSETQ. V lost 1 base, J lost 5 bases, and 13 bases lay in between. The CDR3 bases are TGCGCCAGCAGCTTGTCAGTAACGGCGGACGAGCAGTACTTC. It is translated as CASSLSVTADEQYF.

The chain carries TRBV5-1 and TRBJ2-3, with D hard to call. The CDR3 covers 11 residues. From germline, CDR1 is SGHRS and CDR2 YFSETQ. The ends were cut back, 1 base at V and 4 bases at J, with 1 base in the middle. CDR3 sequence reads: CASSLPDTQYF. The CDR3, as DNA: TGCGCCAGCAGCTTGCCAGATACGCAGTATTTT.

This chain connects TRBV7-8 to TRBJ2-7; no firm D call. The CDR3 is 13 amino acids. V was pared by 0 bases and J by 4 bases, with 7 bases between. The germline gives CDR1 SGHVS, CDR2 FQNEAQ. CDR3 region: CASSLAERYEQYF. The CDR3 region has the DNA TGTGCCAGCAGCTTAGCTGAAAGGTACGAGCAGTACTTC.

CDR3 sequence: CASSLGDRGLETQYF. The CDR3 DNA follows: TGCGCCAGCAGCTTGGGGGACAGGGGGCTTGAGACCCAGTACTTC. The chain combines TRBV5-1 with TRBJ2-5, with 12 bases matching TRBD1. The CDR3 runs to 15 residues. Germline V gene lookup returns CDR1 SGHRS and CDR2 YFSETQ. J gave up 5 bases and V 0 bases, and 2 bases lay outside the gene matches.

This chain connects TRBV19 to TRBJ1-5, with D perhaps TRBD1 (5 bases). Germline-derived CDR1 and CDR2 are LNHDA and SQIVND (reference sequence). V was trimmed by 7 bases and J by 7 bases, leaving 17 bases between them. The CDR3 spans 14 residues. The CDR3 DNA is TGTGCCAGTACCGGCCAGGGAAGGGCCCAGCCCCAGCATTTT. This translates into CASTGQGRAQPQHF.

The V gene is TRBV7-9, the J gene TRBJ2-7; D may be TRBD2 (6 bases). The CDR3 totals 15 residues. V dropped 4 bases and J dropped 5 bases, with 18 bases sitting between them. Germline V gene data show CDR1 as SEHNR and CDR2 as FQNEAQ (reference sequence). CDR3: CASSSRETNGNEQYF. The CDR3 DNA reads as TGTGCCAGCAGCTCCCGGGAGACGAACGGGAACGAGCAGTACTTC.

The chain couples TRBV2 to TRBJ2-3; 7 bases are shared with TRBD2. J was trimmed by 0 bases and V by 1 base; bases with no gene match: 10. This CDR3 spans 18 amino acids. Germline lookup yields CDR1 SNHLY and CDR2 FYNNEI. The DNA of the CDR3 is TGTGCCAGCAGTGAAGGGTCGGCGGGAGTGGATAGCACAGATACGCAGTATTTT. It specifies CASSEGSAGVDSTDTQYF.

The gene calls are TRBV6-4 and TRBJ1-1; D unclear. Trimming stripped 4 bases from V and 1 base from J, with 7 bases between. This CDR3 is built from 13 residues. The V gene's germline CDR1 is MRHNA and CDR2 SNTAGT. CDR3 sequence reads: CASSVTWNTEAFF. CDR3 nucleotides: TGTGCCAGCAGTGTCACCTGGAACACTGAAGCTTTCTTT.

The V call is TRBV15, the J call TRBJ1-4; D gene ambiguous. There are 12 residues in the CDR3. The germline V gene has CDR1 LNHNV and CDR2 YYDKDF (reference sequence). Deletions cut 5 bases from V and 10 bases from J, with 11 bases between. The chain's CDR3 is CATSSLMGKLFF. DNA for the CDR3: TGTGCCACCAGCTCCCTCATGGGAAAACTGTTTTTT.

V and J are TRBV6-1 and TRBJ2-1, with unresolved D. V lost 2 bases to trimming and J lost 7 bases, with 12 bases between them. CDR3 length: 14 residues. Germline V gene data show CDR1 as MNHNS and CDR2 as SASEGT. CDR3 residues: CASSELGSMNEQFF. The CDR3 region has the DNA TGTGCCAGCAGTGAATTAGGGTCTATGAATGAGCAGTTCTTC.

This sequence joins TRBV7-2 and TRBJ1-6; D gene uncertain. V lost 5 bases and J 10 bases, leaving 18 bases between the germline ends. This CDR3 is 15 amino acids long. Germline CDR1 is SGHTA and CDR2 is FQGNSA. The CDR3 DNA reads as TGTGCCAGCAGCCCTAGTGGGATTGAGGGATCACCCCTCCACTTT. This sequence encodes CASSPSGIEGSPLHF.

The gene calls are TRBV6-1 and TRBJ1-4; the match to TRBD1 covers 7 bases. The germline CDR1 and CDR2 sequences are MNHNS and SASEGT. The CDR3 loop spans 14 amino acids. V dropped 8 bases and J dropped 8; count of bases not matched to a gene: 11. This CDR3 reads CASARQGLGEKLFF. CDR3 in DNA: TGTGCCAGCGCCCGACAGGGTTTAGGCGAAAAACTGTTTTTT.

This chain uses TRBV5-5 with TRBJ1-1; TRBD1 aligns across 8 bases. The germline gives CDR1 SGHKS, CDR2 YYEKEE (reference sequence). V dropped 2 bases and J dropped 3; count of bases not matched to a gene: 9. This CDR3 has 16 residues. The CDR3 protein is CASSFRDRTSYTEAFF. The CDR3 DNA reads TGTGCCAGCAGCTTCCGGGACAGGACCTCATACACTGAAGCTTTCTTT.